The clone carrying this T cell receptor (beta chain) was seen repeatedly, ten times or more. Its specificity is unknown. This sample stems from a study of T cell repertoires in cytomegalovirus infection. Study summary: An indication of both CMV infection and matching HLA type came from public TCR beta signatures. Study-level findings and limits: Identification of carriers of CMV plus the relevant HLA was achieved through cumulative public TCR beta family frequency. Clonotype analysis showed dominance of the ex vivo response by HLA-C-restricted CMV-specific TCR beta clonotypes.

The V segment lost 6 bases and the J segment 1 base; nucleotides outside the gene matches: 2. CDR1 SGHTA and CDR2 FQGNSA come from the germline V gene. This CDR3 comprises 13 residues. Each CDR3 protein gets one entry after TCRdb re-called the reads with MiXCR. The table includes some 480,000 distinct CDR3 sequences, roughly a third detected once. The chain combines TRBV7-2 with TRBJ2-5; TRBD1 agrees at 7 bases. Sequences were derived from cultured PBMCs, sampled from culture after CMV antigen stimulation. The clonotype originates from a human donor in good health (CMV status not recorded). Some clones in this sample may be carry-over from other donors' samples. As DNA, the CDR3 is TGTGCCAGCAGTTGGGACAGCCAAGAGACCCAGTACTTC. It translates to CASSWDSQETQYF.